The clone carrying this TCR beta chain was observed a few times. Its antigen remains unknown. The V gene end was trimmed by 0 bases and the J gene end by 2 bases; junction bases not matched to a gene: 4. In germline, CDR1 is SGHRS, CDR2 YFSETQ. The CDR3 is 16 residues long. This entry is derived from a study of blood T cells in healthy people across ages. Using a J-beta primer mix together with a sample-barcoded 5' primer, a second PCR was run for roughly 7 to 11 cycles. With 12 random nucleotides, a template-switch adaptor tagged each individual cDNA molecule. TCRdb re-analysed the 5' RACE reads in MiXCR, keeping a single row per CDR3 protein. Here the sample spans about 780,000 distinct CDR3 sequences, 35% to 60% being singletons. Findings and limits, study-wide: Observed TCR beta diversity per million T cells went down as age went up. This fall followed a roughly linear course with age.

The sequence came from an elderly man in good health. Sequencing was done on a sample of blood. The V and J genes are TRBV5-1 and TRBJ2-2, with TRBD1 matching over 7 bases. CDR3 nucleotide sequence: TGCGCCAGCAGCTTGGTAGGACAGGCAAACACCGGGGAGCTGTTTTTT. Protein product: CASSLVGQANTGELFF.